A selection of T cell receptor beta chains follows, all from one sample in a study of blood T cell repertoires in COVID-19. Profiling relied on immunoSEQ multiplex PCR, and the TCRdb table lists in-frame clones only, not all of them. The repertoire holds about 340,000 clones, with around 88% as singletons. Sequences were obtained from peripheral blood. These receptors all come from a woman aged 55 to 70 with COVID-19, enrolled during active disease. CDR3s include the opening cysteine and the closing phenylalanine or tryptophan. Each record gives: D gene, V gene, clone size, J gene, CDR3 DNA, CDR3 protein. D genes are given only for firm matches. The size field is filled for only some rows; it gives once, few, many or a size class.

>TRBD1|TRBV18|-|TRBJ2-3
TGTGCCAGCTCACCGACAGGGGATGGAGATACGCAGTATTTT
CASSPTGDGDTQYF
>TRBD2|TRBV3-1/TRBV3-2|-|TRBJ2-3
TGTGCCAGCAGCCAAGCGCGATTCCTACAGGGACGGGGGGGGCTGAACACAGATACGCAGTATTTT
CASSQARFLQGRGGLNTDTQYF
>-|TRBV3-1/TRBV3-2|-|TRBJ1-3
TGTGCCAGCAGCTCCCTCGGGGGGGCTTCCGGAAACACCATATATTTT
CASSSLGGASGNTIYF
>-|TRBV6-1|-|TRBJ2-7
TGTGCCAGCAGTGAAGGGTTGGCGGTCCACGAGCAGTACTTC
CASSEGLAVHEQYF
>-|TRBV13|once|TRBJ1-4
TGTGCCAGCAGCTTCGGGGACAAAAGGGGAACTAATGAAAAACTGTTTTTT
CASSFGDKRGTNEKLFF
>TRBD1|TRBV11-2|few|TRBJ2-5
TGTGCCAGCAGCGGGGCGGGACAGGGAGTTTTCCAAGAGACCCAGTACTTC
CASSGAGQGVFQETQYF
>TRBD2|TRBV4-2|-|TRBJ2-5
TGTGCCAGCAGCCCAACCAGCGGGGGCGGGGAGACCCAGTACTTC
CASSPTSGGGETQYF
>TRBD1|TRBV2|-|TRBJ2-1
TGTGCCAGCAGTGCTCACAGGGGGCTCTACAATGAGCAGTTCTTC
CASSAHRGLYNEQFF
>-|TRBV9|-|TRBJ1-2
TGTGCCAGCAGCGGCGGACAGCCCGTGGGTGGCTACACCTTC
CASSGGQPVGGYTF
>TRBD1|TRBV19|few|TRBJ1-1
TGTGCCAGTAGTATGGGACAGGGGAACACTGAAGCTTTCTTT
CASSMGQGNTEAFF
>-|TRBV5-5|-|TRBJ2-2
TGTGCCAGCAGCTTGGGGGGCGTGAACACCGGGGAGCTGTTTTTT
CASSLGGVNTGELFF
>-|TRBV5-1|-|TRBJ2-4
TGCGCCAGCAGCCTGACCCCTGGGCTATCCATAAACATTCAGTACTTC
CASSLTPGLSINIQYF
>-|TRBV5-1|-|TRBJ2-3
TGCGCCAGCAGCCCTACGGGGACACGAGTGGATACGCAGTATTTT
CASSPTGTRVDTQYF
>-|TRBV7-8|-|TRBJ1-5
TGTGCCAGCAGCTCGCAGATGATTGGCGGAGGCAATCAGCCCCAGCATTTT
CASSSQMIGGGNQPQHF
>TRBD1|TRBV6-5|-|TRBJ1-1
TGTGCCAGCAGTCCACAGGGGCTGCAAGCTTTCTTT
CASSPQGLQAFF
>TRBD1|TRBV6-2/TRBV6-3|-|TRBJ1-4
TGTGCCAGCAGTCTCTCAAAACAGGGGGCAGGTGAAAAACTGTTTTTT
CASSLSKQGAGEKLFF
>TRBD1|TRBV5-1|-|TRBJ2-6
TGCGCCAGCGGTCTTCCGGGACAGGACTTAAGAGGGGCCAACGTCCTGACTTTC
CASGLPGQDLRGANVLTF
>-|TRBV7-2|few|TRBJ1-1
TGTGCCAGCAGCCCCGCGACAGGTCCGCGAGCTTTCTTT
CASSPATGPRAFF
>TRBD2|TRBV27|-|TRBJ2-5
TGTGCCAGCAGTCCTACCCCTAGCGGGGGGACGAAGACCCAGTACTTC
CASSPTPSGGTKTQYF
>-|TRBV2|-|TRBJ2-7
TGTGCCAGCAGTGCCGGGACATACTACGAGCAGTACTTC
CASSAGTYYEQYF
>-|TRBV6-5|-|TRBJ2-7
TGTGCCAGCAGAGTCGTAGGGAGTCCGGCCTACGAGCAGTACTTC
CASRVVGSPAYEQYF
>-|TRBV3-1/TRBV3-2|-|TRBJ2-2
TGTGCCAGCAGCCAATCGGGTGGAACCGGGGAGCTGTTTTTT
CASSQSGGTGELFF
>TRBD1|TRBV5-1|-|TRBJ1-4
TGCGCCAGCACGAGGACAGGGGAGGAAAAACTGTTTTTT
CASTRTGEEKLFF
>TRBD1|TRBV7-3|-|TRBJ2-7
TGTGCCAGCAGCCCCGCTTTCGAGGCCGGGACAGGGAAGGACGAGCAGTACTTC
CASSPAFEAGTGKDEQYF
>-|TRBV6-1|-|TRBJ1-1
TGTGCCAGCAGTGAACCGGGGGGCGGAACTGAAGCTTTCTTT
CASSEPGGGTEAFF
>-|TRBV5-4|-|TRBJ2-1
TGTGCCAGCAGCTCCTCTCGGGATGAGCAGTTCTTC
CASSSSRDEQFF
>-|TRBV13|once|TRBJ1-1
TGTGCCAGCAGCTCACAGGGGAACACTGAAGCTTTCTTT
CASSSQGNTEAFF
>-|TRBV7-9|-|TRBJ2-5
TGTGCCAGCAGCTTAATTGGGGGAGGACAACTTCGGGAGACCCAGTACTTC
CASSLIGGGQLRETQYF
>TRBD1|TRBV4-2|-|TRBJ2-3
TGTGCCAGCAGCCAAAAACAGGGGGCTGAAGATACGCAGTATTTT
CASSQKQGAEDTQYF
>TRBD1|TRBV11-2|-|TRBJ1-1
TGTGCCAGCAGCATAGGACAGGGCCTTCGACAGGCTGAAGCTTTCTTT
CASSIGQGLRQAEAFF
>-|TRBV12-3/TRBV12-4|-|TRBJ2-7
TGTGCCAGCAGTTTTGAGAACTACGAGCAGTACTTC
CASSFENYEQYF
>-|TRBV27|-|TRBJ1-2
TGTGCCAGCAGTCCCGGACTGACTAACTATGGCTACACCTTC
CASSPGLTNYGYTF
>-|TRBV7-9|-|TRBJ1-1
TGTGCCAGCAGCTTTGCAGGGGTCCAGGGAGCTTTCTTT
CASSFAGVQGAFF
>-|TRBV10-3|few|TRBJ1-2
TGTGCCATGGCCCCCACAACTAACTATGGCTACACCTTC
CAMAPTTNYGYTF
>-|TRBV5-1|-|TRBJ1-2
TGCGCCAGCAGCTTGGAACAGGGCCCCTATGGCTACACCTTC
CASSLEQGPYGYTF
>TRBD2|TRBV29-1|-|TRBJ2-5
TGCAGCGTCAGCGGGAATTTTGTCGGAGAGACCCAGTACTTC
CSVSGNFVGETQYF
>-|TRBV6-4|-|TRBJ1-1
TGTGCCAGCAGTGACTCCTCGCAGTCCATGAACACTGAAGCTTTCTTT
CASSDSSQSMNTEAFF
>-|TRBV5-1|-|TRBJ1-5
TGCGCCAGCAGCTTGGGGGCAGGGGTTAGCAATCAGCCCCAGCATTTT
CASSLGAGVSNQPQHF
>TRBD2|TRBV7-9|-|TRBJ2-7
TGTGCCAGCAGTCCCGGGGGGTCAGGCTACGAGCAGTACTTC
CASSPGGSGYEQYF
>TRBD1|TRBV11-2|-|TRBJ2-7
TGTGCCAGCAGCTTTACCGGGACAGGGGCCTACGAGCAGTACTTC
CASSFTGTGAYEQYF
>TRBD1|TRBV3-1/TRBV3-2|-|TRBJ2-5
TGTGCCAGCAGCCAAACAGGGGGAGAAGAGACCCAGTACTTC
CASSQTGGEETQYF
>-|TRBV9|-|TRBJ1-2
TGTGCCAGCAGCTCAGCGGTGGCAGGGGCTAACTATGGCTACACCTTC
CASSSAVAGANYGYTF
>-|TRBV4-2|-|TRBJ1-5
TGTGCCAGCAGCCAAGATCCCTGGCAGGCCAATCAGCCCCAGCATTTT
CASSQDPWQANQPQHF
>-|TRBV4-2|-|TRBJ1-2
TGTGCCAGCAGCCAAGATCGAGGGACACCTAACTATGGCTACACCTTC
CASSQDRGTPNYGYTF
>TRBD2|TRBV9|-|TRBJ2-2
TGTGCCAGCAGCGCGACTAGCGGGGGGGCTGAGGCCGGGGAGCTGTTTTTT
CASSATSGGAEAGELFF
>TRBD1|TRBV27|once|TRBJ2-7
TGTGCCAGCAGTTCTCTTTCTCGGGACAGGCCTTCCTACGAGCAGTACTTC
CASSSLSRDRPSYEQYF
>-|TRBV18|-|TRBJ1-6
TGTGCCAGCTCACCACGTACACAGGGTACAAGCTCCTATAATTCACCCCTCCACTTT
CASSPRTQGTSSYNSPLHF
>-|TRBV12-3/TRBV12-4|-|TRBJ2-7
TGTGCCAGCAGTTTAGGGGCGTATGACGAGCAGTACTTC
CASSLGAYDEQYF
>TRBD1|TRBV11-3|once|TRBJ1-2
TGTGCCAGCAGCTTACTGGGACAGGGGGCGGATGGCTACACCTTC
CASSLLGQGADGYTF
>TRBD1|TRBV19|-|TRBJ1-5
TGTGCCAGTAGTTGGGACAGGGGGCAGCCCCAGCATTTT
CASSWDRGQPQHF
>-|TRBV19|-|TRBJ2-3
TGTGCCAGTAGTATTAATCACTTCACAGATACGCAGTATTTT
CASSINHFTDTQYF
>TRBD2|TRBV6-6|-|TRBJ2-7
TGTGCCAGCAGTTACCGGGGAGCGGGGGCCTACGAGCAGTACTTC
CASSYRGAGAYEQYF
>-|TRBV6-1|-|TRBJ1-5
TGTGCCAGCAGTGAGACCTTTCGGGATCAGCCCCAGCATTTT
CASSETFRDQPQHF
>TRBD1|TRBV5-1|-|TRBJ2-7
TGCGCCAGCAGCCCGCTGGGGACAGGCGGCAACGAGCAGTACTTC
CASSPLGTGGNEQYF